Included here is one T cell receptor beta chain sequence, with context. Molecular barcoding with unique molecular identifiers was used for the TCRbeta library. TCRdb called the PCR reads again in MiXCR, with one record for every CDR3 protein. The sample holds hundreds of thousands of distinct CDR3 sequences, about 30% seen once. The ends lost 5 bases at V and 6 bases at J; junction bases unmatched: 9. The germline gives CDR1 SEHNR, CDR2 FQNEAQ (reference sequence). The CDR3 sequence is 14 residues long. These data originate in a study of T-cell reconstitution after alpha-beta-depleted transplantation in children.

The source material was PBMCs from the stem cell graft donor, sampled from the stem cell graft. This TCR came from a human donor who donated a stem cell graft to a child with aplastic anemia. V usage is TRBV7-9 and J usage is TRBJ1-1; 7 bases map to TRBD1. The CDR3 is CASSSQGGYAEAFF. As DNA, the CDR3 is TGTGCCAGCAGCAGTCAGGGGGGGTACGCTGAAGCTTTCTTT.